These 5 T cell receptor beta chains came from one sample sequenced in a study of OX40 agonist ivuxolimab in advanced cancers. The assay was immunoSEQ multiplex PCR, and TCRdb's table has in-frame clones only and misses some. The data hold tens of thousands of clones, with roughly 80% observed a single time. This specimen consisted of CD4+ or CD8+ T cells sorted from blood, obtained in a trial of the OX40 agonist ivuxolimab. The receptors derive from an adult with an advanced solid tumor such as melanoma, head and neck, liver or kidney cancer.

The chain recombines TRBV5-6 with TRBJ2-1, with 9 positions matching TRBD1. Losses at the gene ends were 1 base for V and 5 bases for J; bases not matched to a gene: 7. Germline V gives CDR1 SGHDT, CDR2 YYEEEE. The CDR3 has 16 residues. The CDR3 spells CASSLLGTGKDNEQFF. CDR3 nucleotides: TGTGCCAGCAGCTTGCTCGGGACAGGGAAGGACAATGAGCAGTTCTTC.

This chain joins TRBV7-2 and TRBJ1-5, with no clear D. Germline-derived CDR1 and CDR2 are SGHTA and FQGNSA. The length of the CDR3 is 13 residues. V shed 5 bases and J shed 6 bases, with 11 bases lying between them. The CDR3 coding sequence is TGTGCCAGCAGCCGCCTTCGGGGTCAGCCCCAGCATTTT. It yields the protein CASSRLRGQPQHF.

The chain joins TRBV30 to TRBJ2-7, with 7 nucleotides matching TRBD2. The CDR3 has 15 residues. The V gene end was trimmed by 0 bases and the J gene end by 2 bases; junction bases not matched to a gene: 7. Per germline, CDR1 GTSNPN and CDR2 SVGIG (reference sequence). In DNA form, the CDR3 reads TGTGCCTGGAGTGTATGGACTAGTCGAACCTACGAGCAGTACTTC. Translating it yields CAWSVWTSRTYEQYF.

Only a few counts were recorded for this clone. CDR3 sequence (DNA): TGTGCCAGCAGTCCCCAACGGTGGACTGTCCAAGAGACCCAGTACTTC. Residues: CASSPQRWTVQETQYF. The chain combines TRBV27 with TRBJ2-5; tentative D call: TRBD2 (5 bases). Trimming stripped 5 bases from V and 1 base from J, with 17 bases between. The CDR3 runs 16 residues. Germline CDR1 is MNHEY and CDR2 is SMNVEV (reference sequence).

J is TRBJ2-5 and V is TRBV29-1; the D gene is possibly TRBD2 (5 bases). Germline V gene sequence: CDR1 SQVTM, CDR2 ANQGSEA. The germline V and J ends were trimmed by 0 bases and 3 bases, with 11 bases remaining between them. The CDR3 has 14 amino acids. The CDR3 here is CSVEDTRRKETQYF. CDR3 nucleotides: TGCAGCGTTGAAGATACTAGGAGGAAAGAGACCCAGTACTTC. Supplemented by reference TRBV29-1 and TRBJ2-5, the full variable domain reads SAVISQKPSRDICQRGTSLTIQCQVDSQVTMMFWYRQQPGQSLTLIATANQGSEATYESGFVIDKFPISRPNLTFSTLTVSNMSPEDSSIYLCSVEDTRRKETQYFGPGTRLLVL.